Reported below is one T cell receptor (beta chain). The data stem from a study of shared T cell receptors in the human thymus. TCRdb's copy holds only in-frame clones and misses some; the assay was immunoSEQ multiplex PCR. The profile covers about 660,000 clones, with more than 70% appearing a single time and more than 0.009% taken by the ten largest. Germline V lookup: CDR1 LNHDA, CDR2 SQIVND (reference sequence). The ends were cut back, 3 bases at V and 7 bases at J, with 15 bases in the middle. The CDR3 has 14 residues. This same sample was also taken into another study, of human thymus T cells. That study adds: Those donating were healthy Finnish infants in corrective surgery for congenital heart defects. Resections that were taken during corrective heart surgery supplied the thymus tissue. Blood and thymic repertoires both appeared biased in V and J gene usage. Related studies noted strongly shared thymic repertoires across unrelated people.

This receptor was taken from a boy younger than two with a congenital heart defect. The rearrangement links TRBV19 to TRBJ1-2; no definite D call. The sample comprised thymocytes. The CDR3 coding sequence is TGTGCCAGTAGTATCCGAGTGGGCACCACTGGCTACACCTTC. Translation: CASSIRVGTTGYTF.